The 10 T cell receptor beta chains listed next were all sequenced from one sample in a study of T cells in Graves' hyperthyroidism and ophthalmopathy. Amplified TCR beta CDR3 regions derived from RNA transcripts. The primer set for the first-round RT-PCR of the TCR CDR3 was HTBI. TCRdb processed the multiplex PCR reads anew with MiXCR; each CDR3 protein has one entry. The table includes over 350,000 distinct CDR3 sequences, about 18% detected once. Sequencing was carried out using blood. The receptors were gathered from a man younger than 30 with Graves' ophthalmopathy.

This clonotype has only a few counts. One end of the junction varies from germline; a read error may be responsible. The chain combines TRBV6-1 with TRBJ2-3; D unresolved. Germline values: CDR1 MNHNS, CDR2 SASEGT. The CDR3 contains 14 residues. The CDR3 DNA reads TGTGCCAGTGGAACGGCGCTCGTCACAAATACGCAGTATTTT. This translates into CASGTALVTNTQYF.

Only a few counts were recorded for this clonotype. This chain links TRBV14 with TRBJ1-1; 9 nucleotides line up with TRBD1. This CDR3 is 18 amino acids long. CDR1 and CDR2 from the germline V gene are SGHDN and FVKESK. The V segment lost 1 base and the J segment 4 bases; nucleotides outside the gene matches: 13. The chain's CDR3 is CASSQGRGQGRGGTEAFF. The CDR3 DNA sequence: TGTGCCAGCAGCCAAGGAAGAGGACAGGGGCGAGGGGGCACTGAAGCTTTCTTT.

This clonotype appeared many times. The chain recombines TRBV18 with TRBJ2-7, with TRBD1 as a possible D gene (6 bases). The CDR3 covers 14 residues. The germline V gene has CDR1 KGHSH and CDR2 LQKENI. The V gene lost 8 bases and the J gene lost 1 base, with 15 bases spanning the gap. As DNA, the CDR3 is TGTGCCAGCAACCGCGACAGGTCGTCCTACGAGCAGTACTTC. The encoded protein is CASNRDRSSYEQYF.

This clonotype was recorded many times. CDR3 protein: CASGIRGKNTEAFF. In nucleotides, the CDR3 is TGTGCCAGTGGGATTCGGGGGAAGAACACTGAAGCTTTCTTT. V and J are TRBV27 and TRBJ1-1, with D possibly matching TRBD1 (5 bases). Trimming removed 9 bases from V and 1 base from J, with 15 bases in between. The CDR3 has 14 residues. Germline V CDR1 and CDR2: MNHEY, SMNVEV (reference sequence).

This clonotype showed up many times. The V gene is TRBV12-3 or TRBV12-4, the J gene TRBJ2-7; 7 positions agree with TRBD2. V trimming: 6 bases; J trimming: 6 bases; junction bases outside the gene matches: 11. The CDR3 has 14 residues. CDR3 protein: CASRASGTLGEQYF. Written as DNA, the CDR3 is TGTGCCAGCAGGGCCAGCGGGACCTTAGGCGAGCAGTACTTC.

The table lists this clonotype with many counts. The V and J genes are TRBV12-3 or TRBV12-4 and TRBJ1-6; TRBD1 matches 7 bases. The CDR3 length is 17 residues. Losses at the gene ends were 5 bases for V and 1 base for J; bases not matched to a gene: 8. CDR3 DNA: TGTGCCAGCAGTCCTCGACAGGGAGCGTCCTATAATTCACCCCTCCACTTT. This gives the protein CASSPRQGASYNSPLHF.

The sample holds many counts of this clonotype. The chain combines TRBV2 with TRBJ1-2; TRBD1 aligns across 9 bases. In germline, CDR1 is SNHLY, CDR2 FYNNEI. CDR3 length: 14 residues. The junction had 5 bases not matched to a gene; V was cut back by 6 bases and J by 3 bases. Here the CDR3 DNA reads TGTGCCAGCAGCGGAGGACAGGGGTACTATGGCTACACCTTC. This sequence encodes CASSGGQGYYGYTF.

This chain links TRBV24-1 with TRBJ1-6; no firm D call. The V gene's germline CDR1 is KGHDR and CDR2 SFDVKD. Trimming removed 10 bases from V and 1 base from J, with 19 bases in between. The CDR3 loop spans 17 amino acids. The CDR3 protein is CATDPAWARSYNSPLHF. The CDR3 region has the DNA TGTGCCACGGATCCCGCCTGGGCCCGATCCTATAATTCACCCCTCCACTTT.

The V gene is TRBV7-2, the J gene TRBJ2-7; 7 nucleotides align to TRBD2. With V trimmed by 5 bases and J by 3 bases, 10 bases remained unmatched. The germline gives CDR1 SGHTA, CDR2 FQGNSA. The CDR3 covers 15 residues. DNA of the CDR3: TGTGCCAGCAGCCTCTCGCGGGAGAGTATCTACGAGCAGTACTTC. Translation gives CASSLSRESIYEQYF. Together with reference TRBV7-2 and TRBJ2-7, the CDR3 gives the full variable domain: GAGVSQSPSNKVTEKGKDVELRCDPISGHTALYWYRQSLGQGLEFLIYFQGNSAPDKSGLPSDRFSAERTGGSVSTLTIQRTQQEDSAVYLCASSLSRESIYEQYFGPGTRLTVT.

This clonotype has only a few counts. The J gene is TRBJ2-7, the V gene TRBV3-1; TRBD2 matches 8 bases. Losses at the gene ends were 3 bases for V and 1 base for J; bases not matched to a gene: 8. The germline gives CDR1 LGHDT, CDR2 YNNKEL (reference sequence). The CDR3 is made up of 16 amino acids. The CDR3 reads CASSHPMGGGSYEQYF. CDR3 DNA: TGTGCCAGCAGCCACCCGATGGGCGGGGGGTCCTACGAGCAGTACTTC.